The entry that follows covers one T cell receptor beta chain sequence. The antigen is unknown. V lost 3 bases and J lost 6; bases outside the gene matches: 4. The V gene's germline CDR1 is SQVTM and CDR2 ANQGSEA. The CDR3 totals 14 residues. The entry originates in a study of response to subunit inactivated influenza vaccine. Study conclusions and caveats: Authors suggested that a seasonal influenza vaccination recruits few new T cells each time.

Each CDR3 protein gets one entry after TCRdb re-called the RT-PCR reads with MiXCR. This sample has 710,000 or so distinct CDR3 sequences, with 15% to 18% found just once. The chain joins TRBV29-1 to TRBJ2-7; 14 bases match TRBD2. The TCR was taken from a man in his forties or fifties who received an inactivated influenza vaccine. The input for sequencing was PBMCs from blood, taken 11 to 12 days after vaccination. The CDR3 is CSVETSGGAFEQYF. The CDR3 bases are TGCAGCGTTGAGACTAGCGGGGGGGCCTTCGAGCAGTACTTC.